The clone carrying this T cell receptor beta chain was recorded at least ten times. Its antigen is undetermined. TCRdb itself ran the RT-PCR reads through MiXCR, one entry per CDR3 protein. The repertoire includes about 780,000 distinct CDR3 sequences, 15% to 20% of them detected once, and approximately 11% sits in the top ten. The data were taken from a study of response to subunit inactivated influenza vaccine. Findings of the study overall: Authors suggested that a seasonal influenza vaccination recruits few new T cells each time.

CDR3 length: 13 amino acids. Germline V CDR1 and CDR2: DFQATT, SNEGSKA (reference sequence). Deletions cut 6 bases from V and 2 bases from J, with 11 bases between. The sample was PBMCs from blood, taken 5 to 6 days after vaccination. This TCR came from a man in his fifties or sixties who received an inactivated influenza vaccine. J is TRBJ2-4 and V is TRBV20-1; tentatively, D is TRBD2 (5 bases). The DNA for the CDR3 is TGCAGTGCCCCCGAGGGCCCCAAAAACATTCAGTACTTC. Its protein product is CSAPEGPKNIQYF.